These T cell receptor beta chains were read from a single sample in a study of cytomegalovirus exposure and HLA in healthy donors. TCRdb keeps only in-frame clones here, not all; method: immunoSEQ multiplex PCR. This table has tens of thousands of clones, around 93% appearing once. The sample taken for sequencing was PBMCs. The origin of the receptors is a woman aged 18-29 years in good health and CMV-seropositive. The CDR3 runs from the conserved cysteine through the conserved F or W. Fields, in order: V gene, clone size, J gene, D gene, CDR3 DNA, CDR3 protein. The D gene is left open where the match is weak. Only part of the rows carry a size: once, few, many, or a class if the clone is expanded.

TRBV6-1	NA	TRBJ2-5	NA	TGTGCCAGCAGGTGGGGCCAAAACCAAGAGACCCAGTACTTC	CASRWGQNQETQYF
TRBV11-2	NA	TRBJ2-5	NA	TGTGCCAGCAGCTTAGAGCGGAAGTACCAAGAGACCCAGTACTTC	CASSLERKYQETQYF
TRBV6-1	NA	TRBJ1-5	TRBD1	TGTGCCAGCAGTGAAGGACAGGGCTTGAGACAGCCCCAGCATTTT	CASSEGQGLRQPQHF
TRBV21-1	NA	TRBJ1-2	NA	TGTGCCAGCAGCTATAGGACAGCTAACTATGGCTACACCTTC	CASSYRTANYGYTF
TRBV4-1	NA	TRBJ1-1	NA	TGCGCCAGCAGCTACGGTAGAAGGAACACTGAAGCTTTCTTT	CASSYGRRNTEAFF
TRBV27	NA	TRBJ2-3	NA	TGTGCCAGCAGCACTTTCAGGGTCGTGGGCACAGATACGCAGTATTTT	CASSTFRVVGTDTQYF
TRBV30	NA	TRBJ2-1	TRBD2	TGTGCCTGGAGCGTGGGGACTACCTCCTACAATGAGCAGTTCTTC	CAWSVGTTSYNEQFF
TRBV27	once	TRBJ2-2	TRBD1	TGTGCCAGCAGTTTATTAGGTGGACAGGTCCAAAATTCAGGCCTCCCCGGGGAGCTGTTTTTT	CASSLLGGQVQNSGLPGELFF
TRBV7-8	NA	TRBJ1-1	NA	TGTGCCAGCACTTTGGGGGGGCCTGAAGCTTTCTTT	CASTLGGPEAFF
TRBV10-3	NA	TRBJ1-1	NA	TGTGCCATCAGTGGCTCAGGGGCCCTCGCCACTGAAGCTTTCTTT	CAISGSGALATEAFF
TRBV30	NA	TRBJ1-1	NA	TGTGCCTGGAGTGTACGGCAGGCGAACACTGAAGCTTTCTTT	CAWSVRQANTEAFF
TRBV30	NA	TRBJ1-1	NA	TGTGCCTGGAGTCGGCAGGTGAACACTGAAGCTTTCTTT	CAWSRQVNTEAFF
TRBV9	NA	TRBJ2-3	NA	TGTGCCAGCAGCGTAGGAGGGATTCCCACAGATACGCAGTATTTT	CASSVGGIPTDTQYF
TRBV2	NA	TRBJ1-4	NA	TGTGCCAGCAGTGAAGGTGGGAAGGGGCGAAAACTGTTTTTT	CASSEGGKGRKLFF
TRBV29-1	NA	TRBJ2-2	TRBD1	TGCAGCGTGGAAACAGGGGGCTTTACCGGGGAGCTGTTTTTT	CSVETGGFTGELFF
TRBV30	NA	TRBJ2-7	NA	TGTGCCTGGTCAGGCGGGACCTTCTACGAGCAGTACTTC	CAWSGGTFYEQYF
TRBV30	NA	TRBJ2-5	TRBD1	TGTGCCTGGACCCTAGTGGACAGGCCGTGGACCCAGTACTTC	CAWTLVDRPWTQYF
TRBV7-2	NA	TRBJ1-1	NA	TGTGCCAGCAGCTTAGCGAGGCAGAACACTGAAGCTTTCTTT	CASSLARQNTEAFF
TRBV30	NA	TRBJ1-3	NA	TGTGCCTGGAAAGACATAGACTCTGGAAACACCATATATTTT	CAWKDIDSGNTIYF
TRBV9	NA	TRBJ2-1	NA	TGTGCCAGCAGCGTTTTAGGACATAATGAGCAGTTCTTC	CASSVLGHNEQFF
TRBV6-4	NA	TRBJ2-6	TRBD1	TGTGCCAGTTTAAGGGATGACAGGGCCGGGGCCAACGTCCTGACTTTC	CASLRDDRAGANVLTF
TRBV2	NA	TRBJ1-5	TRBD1	TGTGCCAGCAGTGATTATAGAGGGGGCCTAGGTCAGCCCCAGCATTTT	CASSDYRGGLGQPQHF
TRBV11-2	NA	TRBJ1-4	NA	TGTGCCAGCAGCCACCGGGGGGGGGCTAATGAAAAACTGTTTTTT	CASSHRGGANEKLFF
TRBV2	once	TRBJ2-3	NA	TGTGCCAGCAGGCTAGAGAATACTCTCATCACAGATACGCAGTATTTT	CASRLENTLITDTQYF
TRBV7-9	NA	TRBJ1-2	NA	TGTGCCAGCAGCTTAGCAGGGGGCTATGGCTACACCTTC	CASSLAGGYGYTF
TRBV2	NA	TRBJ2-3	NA	TGTGCCAGCAGCTACAGCACAGATACGCAGTATTTT	CASSYSTDTQYF
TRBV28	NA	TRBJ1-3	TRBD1	TGTGCCAGCAGTGGGTTATTAACCAGGGGGTCTGGAAACACCATATATTTT	CASSGLLTRGSGNTIYF
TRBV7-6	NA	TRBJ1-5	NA	TGTGCCAGGAGAGATAGCAATCAGCCCCAGCATTTT	CARRDSNQPQHF
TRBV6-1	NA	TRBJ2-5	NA	TGTGCCAGCAGTGGAGGGCGCTTACAAGAGACCCAGTACTTC	CASSGGRLQETQYF
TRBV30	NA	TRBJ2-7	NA	TGTGCCTGGAGTGTTTTCTCCGAGCAGTACTTC	CAWSVFSEQYF
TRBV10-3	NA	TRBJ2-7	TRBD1	TGTGCCATCAGTACCGGGACAGGGGGTTTAGCCTACGAGCAGTACTTC	CAISTGTGGLAYEQYF
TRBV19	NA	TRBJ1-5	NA	TGTGCCAGTAGTATAGGACGCTCCGCGGCCTTTAGCAATCAGCCCCAGCATTTT	CASSIGRSAAFSNQPQHF
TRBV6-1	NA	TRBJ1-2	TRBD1	TGTGCCAGCGGAAACAGGGGATTGAGAGGCTACACCTTC	CASGNRGLRGYTF
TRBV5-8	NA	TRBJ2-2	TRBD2	TGTGCCAGCACCCCGGGAGGGGGGCCTGGGACCGGGGAGCTGTTTTTT	CASTPGGGPGTGELFF
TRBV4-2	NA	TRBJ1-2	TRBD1	TGTGCCAGCAGCCCAGGGGGTAACTATGGCTACACCTTC	CASSPGGNYGYTF
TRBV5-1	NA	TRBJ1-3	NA	TGCGCCAGCAGCGCGTCTCGGCAGGGCCTCTCTGGAAACACCATATATTTT	CASSASRQGLSGNTIYF
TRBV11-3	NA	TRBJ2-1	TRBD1	TGTGCCAGCAGCCCTCGACAGGGATCCTACAATGAGCAGTTCTTC	CASSPRQGSYNEQFF
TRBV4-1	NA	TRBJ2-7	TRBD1	TGCGCCAGCAGCCTAACAGGGGTCGAGCAGTACTTC	CASSLTGVEQYF
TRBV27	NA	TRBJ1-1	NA	TGTGCCGAAAAGGACTCGAACACTGAAGCTTTCTTT	CAEKDSNTEAFF
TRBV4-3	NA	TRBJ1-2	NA	TGCGCCAGCAGCCAAGAGGTACGGAACGGGAATGGCTACACCTTC	CASSQEVRNGNGYTF
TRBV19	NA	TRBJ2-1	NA	TGTGCCAGTAGTAGCGGATTATACAATGAGCAGTTCTTC	CASSSGLYNEQFF
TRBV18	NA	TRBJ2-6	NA	TGTGCCAGCTCACTCGAGTCTGGGGCCAACGTCCTGACTTTC	CASSLESGANVLTF
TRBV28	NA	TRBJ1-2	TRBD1	TGTGCCAGCGGGTCCGGACAGGGAATTGAGGGCTACACCTTC	CASGSGQGIEGYTF
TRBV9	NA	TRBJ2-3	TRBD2	TGTGCCAGCAGCGCCGGGGGGAGTGCAGATACGCAGTATTTT	CASSAGGSADTQYF
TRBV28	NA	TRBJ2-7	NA	TGTGCCACTAATGGGAGACTCCTCGAGCAGTACTTC	CATNGRLLEQYF
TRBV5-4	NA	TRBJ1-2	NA	TGTGCCAGCAGTTCCTACGAGGGCTATGGCTACACCTTC	CASSSYEGYGYTF
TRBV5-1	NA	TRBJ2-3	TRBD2	TGCGCCAGCAGCTTTTGGACTAGCGGGAAAAGAACAGATACGCAGTATTTT	CASSFWTSGKRTDTQYF
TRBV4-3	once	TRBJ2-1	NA	TGCGCCAGCAGCCTACGCTCCGGGGATGAGCAGTTCTTC	CASSLRSGDEQFF
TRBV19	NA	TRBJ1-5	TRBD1	TGTGCCAGTGGGACAGGGATAATAGAAGGTCAGCCCCAGCATTTT	CASGTGIIEGQPQHF
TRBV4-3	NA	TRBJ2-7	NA	TGCGCCAGCAGCCAGGAGGACGGCTCCTACGAGCAGTACTTC	CASSQEDGSYEQYF
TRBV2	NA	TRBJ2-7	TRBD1	TGTGCCAGCAGTGTTGGCAGGGGGTACGAGCAGTACTTC	CASSVGRGYEQYF
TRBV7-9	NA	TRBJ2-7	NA	TGTGCCAGCAGCTCCGCCCGCGGGCACTACTCCTACGAGCAGTACTTC	CASSSARGHYSYEQYF
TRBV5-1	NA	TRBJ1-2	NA	TGCGCCAGCACCATGGCCGGGACAAGTAACTATGGCTACACCTTC	CASTMAGTSNYGYTF
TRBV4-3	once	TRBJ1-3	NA	TGCGCCAGCAGCCAGAACAGGGTTGGAAACACCATATATTTT	CASSQNRVGNTIYF
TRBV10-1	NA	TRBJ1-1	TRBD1	TGCGCCAGCAGACGAGACAGGGTAAACACTGAAGCTTTCTTT	CASRRDRVNTEAFF
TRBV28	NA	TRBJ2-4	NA	TGTGCCAGCAGTCCGGGGGTGGGCCTAGCCAAAAACATTCAGTACTTC	CASSPGVGLAKNIQYF
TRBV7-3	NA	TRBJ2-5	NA	TGTGCCAGCAGCTCCGACGGGGGCCAAGAGACCCAGTACTTC	CASSSDGGQETQYF
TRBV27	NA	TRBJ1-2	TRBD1	TGTGCCAGCAGTCAGACAGGGGGCGTCTATGGCTACACCTTC	CASSQTGGVYGYTF